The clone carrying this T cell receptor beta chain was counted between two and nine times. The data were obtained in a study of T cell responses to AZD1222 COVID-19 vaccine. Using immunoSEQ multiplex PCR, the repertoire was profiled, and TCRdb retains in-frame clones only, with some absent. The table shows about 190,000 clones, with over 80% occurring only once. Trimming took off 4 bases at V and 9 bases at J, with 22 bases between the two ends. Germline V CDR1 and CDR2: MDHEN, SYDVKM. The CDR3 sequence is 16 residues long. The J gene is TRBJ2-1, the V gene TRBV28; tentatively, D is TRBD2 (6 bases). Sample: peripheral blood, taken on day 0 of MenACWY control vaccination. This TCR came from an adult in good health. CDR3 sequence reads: CASSSGTSLKRGEQFF. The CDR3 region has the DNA TGTGCCAGCAGTTCGGGAACTAGCCTGAAACGCGGTGAGCAGTTCTTC. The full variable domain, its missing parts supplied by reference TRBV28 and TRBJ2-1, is DVKVTQSSRYLVKRTGEKVFLECVQDMDHENMFWYRQDPGLGLRLIYFSYDVKMKEKGDIPEGYSVSREKKERFSLILESASTNQTSMYLCASSSGTSLKRGEQFFGPGTRLTVL.